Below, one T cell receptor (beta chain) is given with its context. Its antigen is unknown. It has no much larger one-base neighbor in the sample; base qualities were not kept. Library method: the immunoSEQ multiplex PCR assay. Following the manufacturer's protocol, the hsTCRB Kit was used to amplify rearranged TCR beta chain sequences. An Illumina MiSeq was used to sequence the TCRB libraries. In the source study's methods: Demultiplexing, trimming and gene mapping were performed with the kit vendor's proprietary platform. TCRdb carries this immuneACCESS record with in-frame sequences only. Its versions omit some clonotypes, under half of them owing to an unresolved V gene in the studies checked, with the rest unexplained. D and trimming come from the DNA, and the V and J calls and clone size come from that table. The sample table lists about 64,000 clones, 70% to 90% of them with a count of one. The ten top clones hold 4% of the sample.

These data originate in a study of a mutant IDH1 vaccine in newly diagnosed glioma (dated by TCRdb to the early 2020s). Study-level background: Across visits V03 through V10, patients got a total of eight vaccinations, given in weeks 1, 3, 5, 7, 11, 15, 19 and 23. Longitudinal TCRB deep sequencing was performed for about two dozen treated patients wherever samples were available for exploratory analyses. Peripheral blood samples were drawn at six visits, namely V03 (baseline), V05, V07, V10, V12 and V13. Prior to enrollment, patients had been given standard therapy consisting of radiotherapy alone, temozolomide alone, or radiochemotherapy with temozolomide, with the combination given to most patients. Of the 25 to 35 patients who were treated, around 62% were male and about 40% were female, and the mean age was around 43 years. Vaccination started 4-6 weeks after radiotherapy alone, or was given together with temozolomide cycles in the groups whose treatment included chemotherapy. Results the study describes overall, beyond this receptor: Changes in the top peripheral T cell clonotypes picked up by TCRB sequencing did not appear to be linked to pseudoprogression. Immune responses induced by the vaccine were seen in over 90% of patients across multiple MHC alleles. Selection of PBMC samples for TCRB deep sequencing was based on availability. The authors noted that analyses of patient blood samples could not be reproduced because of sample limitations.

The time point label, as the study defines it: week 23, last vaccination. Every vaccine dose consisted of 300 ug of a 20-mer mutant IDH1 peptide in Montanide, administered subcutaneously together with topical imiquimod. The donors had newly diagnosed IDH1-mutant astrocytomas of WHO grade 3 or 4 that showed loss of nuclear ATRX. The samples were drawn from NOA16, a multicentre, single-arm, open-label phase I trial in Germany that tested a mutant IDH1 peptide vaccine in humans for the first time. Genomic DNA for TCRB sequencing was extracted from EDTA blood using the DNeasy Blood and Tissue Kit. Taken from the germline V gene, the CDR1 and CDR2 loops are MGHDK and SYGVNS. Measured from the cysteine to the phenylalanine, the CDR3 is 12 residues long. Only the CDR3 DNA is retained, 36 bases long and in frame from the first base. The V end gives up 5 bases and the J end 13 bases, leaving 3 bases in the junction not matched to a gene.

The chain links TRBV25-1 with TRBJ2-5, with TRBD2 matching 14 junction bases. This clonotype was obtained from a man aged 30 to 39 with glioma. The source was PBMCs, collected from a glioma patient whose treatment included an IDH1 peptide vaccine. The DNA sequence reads TGTGCCAGCAGTTGGACTAGCGGGGGGTGGTACTTC. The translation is CASSWTSGGWYF.